This TCR beta chain was obtained from a study of T cells in narcolepsy. Whole-study results and caveats: Comparing one patient's CSF and blood CD4+ clonotypes highlighted HCRT- and TRIB2-specific autoreactive clonotypes. Healthy controls reportedly lacked the autoreactive clonotypes serially found in patients' blood.

Notes on this clone: Its antigen is undetermined.

Here immunoSEQ multiplex PCR was the method, and the copy in TCRdb shows in-frame clones only, minus some. The data contain about 27,000 clones, 79% of them singletons. The CDR3 has 14 amino acids. In germline, CDR1 is MDHEN, CDR2 SYDVKM. Trimming removed 3 bases from V and 5 bases from J, with 11 bases in between. The sample consisted of memory (CD45RA-) CD4+ T cells from blood. The clonotype was recovered from a human donor in good health. The chain has TRBV28 and TRBJ1-5, with TRBD1 as a possible D gene (5 bases). CDR3: CASSFGAEYQPQHF. CDR3 in DNA: TGTGCCAGCAGTTTCGGGGCCGAATATCAGCCCCAGCATTTT. Looking up the rest from reference TRBV28 and TRBJ1-5 gives the full variable domain: DVKVTQSSRYLVKRTGEKVFLECVQDMDHENMFWYRQDPGLGLRLIYFSYDVKMKEKGDIPEGYSVSREKKERFSLILESASTNQTSMYLCASSFGAEYQPQHFGDGTRLSIL.